This T cell receptor (beta chain) was sequenced during a study of chemoradiotherapy in HPV16-positive cancers. Study-level background: Candidate HPV-specific clones and shared TCR motifs came from a couple of HPV16-positive patients. Study-level points and caveats: Non-HPV-specific T cells did not expand in tumors during treatment, whereas candidate HPV-specific clones and E7-related motifs did. HPV-responsive T-cell expansion during chemoradiotherapy was linked to improved recurrence-free survival in HPV16-positive patients.

This clone was detected only a few times. What it binds is not known. CDR1 is LGHNA, CDR2 YNFKEQ, per germline. V was clipped by 0 bases and J by 8 bases; unmatched bases: 17. The CDR3 totals 18 residues. The data were produced by immunoSEQ multiplex PCR, yet TCRdb's version contains in-frame clones alone and is incomplete. The repertoire holds about 770 clones, roughly 20% seen once, with 9.5% to 15% in the top ten. Specimen collection occurred from a patient who underwent chemoradiotherapy. This sequence joins TRBV4-2 and TRBJ1-2, with TRBD1 matching 8 bases. The clonotype originates from a human donor with HPV-associated anogenital cancer. In DNA form, the CDR3 reads TGTGCCAGCAGCCAAGAGAGAGGGACAGGTGGGTATGGTGGCGGCTACACCTTC. Protein product: CASSQERGTGGYGGGYTF.